The 27 T cell receptor beta chains given below trace back to one sample, sequenced in a study of somatic mutations in cytotoxic T cells in rheumatoid arthritis. Some clones are missing from TCRdb's copy, which holds only in-frame ones; the method was immunoSEQ multiplex PCR. The sample yields around 29,000 clones, 75% to 85% seen once. What was sequenced was CD8+ T cells sorted from blood. These receptors came from an adult with rheumatoid arthritis.

V is TRBV7-9 and J is TRBJ1-1, with D unresolved. CDR1 is SEHNR, CDR2 FQNEAQ, per germline (reference sequence). Trimming took off 2 bases at V and 6 bases at J, with 10 bases between the two ends. This CDR3 has 13 residues. The DNA for the CDR3 is TGTGCCAGCAGCTTATCCGGGGATTCTGAAGCTTTCTTT. The encoded protein is CASSLSGDSEAFF.

This sequence joins TRBV5-5 and TRBJ1-2; TRBD1 agrees at 12 bases. Germline V lookup: CDR1 SGHKS, CDR2 YYEKEE (reference sequence). V shed 3 bases and J 2 bases; nucleotides not matched to a gene: 5. The CDR3 is 16 amino acids. The CDR3 protein is CASSSRDRGLNYGYTF. CDR3 sequence (DNA): TGTGCCAGCAGCTCCCGGGACAGGGGGCTCAACTATGGCTACACCTTC.

In this sample, this clone turned up once. The chain links TRBV15 to TRBJ1-1, with TRBD1 as a possible D gene (5 bases). CDR3 length equals 13 residues. Between the trimmed V and J ends, which lost 1 base and 10 bases, there was a span of 13 bases. Germline-derived CDR1 and CDR2 are LNHNV and YYDKDF (reference sequence). The CDR3 DNA follows: TGTGCCACCAGCAGAGTCAACCTACAGGCAGCTTTCTTT. Amino acid sequence: CATSRVNLQAAFF.

This sequence joins TRBV19 and TRBJ1-5; a weak D match, TRBD1 (6 bases). V shed 8 bases and J shed 0 bases, with 14 bases lying between them. Germline V gene sequence: CDR1 LNHDA, CDR2 SQIVND (reference sequence). This CDR3 spans 15 amino acids. The CDR3 protein is CASQYRGGSNQPQHF. The CDR3 DNA sequence: TGTGCCAGTCAGTATAGAGGGGGTAGCAATCAGCCCCAGCATTTT.

The gene calls are TRBV5-6 and TRBJ2-7; no definite D call. V gave up 3 bases and J gave up 3 bases, with 7 bases separating them. The CDR3 is 12 residues long. CDR1 is SGHDT, CDR2 YYEEEE, per germline. This CDR3 reads CASSSTFYEQYF. CDR3 in DNA: TGTGCCAGCAGCTCGACCTTCTACGAGCAGTACTTC.

This clone was observed once. The CDR3 region is CASSPSGGPFYEQYF. DNA for the CDR3: TGTGCCAGCTCACCTAGCGGGGGACCGTTCTACGAGCAGTACTTC. The V call is TRBV18, the J call TRBJ2-7, with TRBD2 matching over 9 bases. From germline, CDR1 is KGHSH and CDR2 LQKENI. The junction had 6 bases not matched to a gene; V was cut back by 3 bases and J by 3 bases. This CDR3 contains 15 residues.

The V gene is TRBV6-1, the J gene TRBJ2-3, with TRBD2 matching 7 bases. Germline loops: CDR1 MNHNS, CDR2 SASEGT. V lost 6 bases to trimming and J lost 4 bases; unmatched junction nucleotides: 10. There are 15 residues in the CDR3. CDR3 loop: CASRARAGVPDTQYF. The CDR3 DNA sequence: TGTGCCAGCAGGGCCCGCGCGGGAGTTCCAGATACGCAGTATTTT.

The chain recombines TRBV30 with TRBJ2-7; D not certain. CDR1 and CDR2 (germline): GTSNPN, SVGIG (reference sequence). V was trimmed by 2 bases and J by 4 bases, leaving 9 bases between them. The CDR3 extends over 12 amino acids. CDR3 sequence (DNA): TGTGCCTGGAGTATCGGGCTTTACGAGCAGTACTTC. Protein: CAWSIGLYEQYF.

The sample holds one count of this clone. The chain employs TRBV7-8 and TRBJ2-1; 7 positions match TRBD2. The CDR3 loop spans 11 amino acids. Germline lookup yields CDR1 SGHVS and CDR2 FQNEAQ. Losses at the gene ends were 6 bases for V and 10 bases for J; bases not matched to a gene: 3. The CDR3 bases are TGTGCCAGCAGTCCTAGCGGAGAGCAGTTCTTC. Its protein product is CASSPSGEQFF.

This chain links TRBV9 with TRBJ1-1; 7 bases match TRBD1. The V gene's germline CDR1 is SGDLS and CDR2 YYNGEE. The CDR3 extends over 14 amino acids. V dropped 4 bases and J dropped 5; count of bases not matched to a gene: 8. In nucleotides, the CDR3 is TGTGCCAGCAGCCGACAGGGTATGGGAACTGAAGCTTTCTTT. As protein: CASSRQGMGTEAFF.

The V gene is TRBV4-1, the J gene TRBJ1-1; D gene unclear. Deletions cut 3 bases from V and 5 bases from J, with 16 bases between. Germline V gene data show CDR1 as MGHRA and CDR2 as YSYEKL. The CDR3 is 15 residues long. The CDR3 nucleotides are TGCGCCAGCAGCCAGCACACCCGACCGGGAACTGAAGCTTTCTTT. Translated: CASSQHTRPGTEAFF.

This clone was recorded only once. J is TRBJ2-1 and V is TRBV19; the D is unclear. The germline gives CDR1 LNHDA, CDR2 SQIVND (reference sequence). V was pared by 3 bases and J by 0 bases, with 6 bases between. This CDR3 is built from 14 residues. The CDR3 protein is CASSIDGSYNEQFF. The CDR3 DNA reads TGTGCCAGTAGTATCGACGGCTCCTACAATGAGCAGTTCTTC.

CDR3 in amino acids: CASSQGEGNTGELFF. The DNA for the CDR3 is TGTGCCAGTAGTCAAGGGGAGGGGAACACCGGGGAGCTGTTTTTT. The chain employs TRBV19 and TRBJ2-2; TRBD2 aligns across 7 bases. Germline CDR1 is LNHDA and CDR2 is SQIVND (reference sequence). The V and J ends lost 5 bases and 1 base, in that order; junction bases with no gene match: 4. This CDR3 is built from 15 residues.

The sample holds one count of this clone. The chain joins TRBV27 to TRBJ2-1; 7 nucleotides line up with TRBD2. The germline V gene has CDR1 MNHEY and CDR2 SMNVEV (reference sequence). The ends lost 2 bases at V and 4 bases at J; junction bases unmatched: 2. The CDR3 is 14 amino acids. The CDR3 loop reads CASSLRDYYNEQFF. The CDR3 DNA is TGTGCCAGCAGTTTAAGGGACTATTACAATGAGCAGTTCTTC.

The chain is built from TRBV10-2 and TRBJ2-1; 12 bases fit TRBD1. V shed 2 bases and J 12 bases; nucleotides not matched to a gene: 11. CDR1 is WSHSY, CDR2 SAAADI, per germline. The CDR3 covers 16 residues. CDR3 residues: CASSEIKGQGAYRQFF. Written as DNA, the CDR3 is TGCGCCAGCAGTGAGATAAAGGGACAGGGGGCGTACAGGCAGTTCTTC.

The sample holds one count of this clone. Other DNA sequences within the sample encode an identical CDR3. V gene TRBV27 combines with J gene TRBJ2-1; D gene unclear. Germline CDR1 MNHEY, CDR2 SMNVEV (reference sequence). There are 13 residues in the CDR3. The V and J ends lost 3 bases and 4 bases respectively, with 7 bases between them. The CDR3 spells CASSLRPYNEQFF. Written as DNA, the CDR3 is TGTGCCAGCAGTTTGCGGCCGTACAATGAGCAGTTCTTC.

The chain is built from TRBV14 and TRBJ2-7; D is perhaps TRBD2 (5 bases). The V end lost 1 base, the J end lost 4 bases, and 17 bases lay between the germline ends. CDR3 length: 16 residues. The V gene's germline CDR1 is SGHDN and CDR2 FVKESK. The CDR3 reads CASSQGEGILVYEQYF. In DNA form, the CDR3 reads TGTGCCAGCAGCCAAGGAGAGGGCATTTTGGTGTACGAGCAGTACTTC.

The CDR3 DNA follows: TGTGCCAGCAGTGAAGAGCCGGTCGCCTACAATGAGCAGTTCTTC. Translated, it gives CASSEEPVAYNEQFF. The rearrangement joins TRBV6-1 to TRBJ2-1; unclear D gene. CDR1 MNHNS and CDR2 SASEGT come from the germline V gene. Trimming shortened V by 1 base and J by 2 bases, and 9 bases separated the two germline ends. The CDR3 length is 15 residues.

This rearrangement joins TRBV7-9 to TRBJ2-3; D is undetermined. Germline V gene lookup returns CDR1 SEHNR and CDR2 FQNEAQ (reference sequence). The CDR3 loop spans 14 amino acids. V lost 3 bases to trimming and J lost 5 bases, with 12 bases between them. CDR3 residues: CASSFRGVGDTQYF. The CDR3, as DNA: TGTGCCAGCAGCTTCCGAGGCGTGGGAGATACGCAGTATTTT.

This clone was observed a single time. The chain joins TRBV4-3 to TRBJ2-7; 10 nucleotides match TRBD2. The ends lost 0 bases at V and 5 bases at J; junction bases unmatched: 7. Germline V gene lookup returns CDR1 LGHNA and CDR2 YSLEER. The CDR3 has 16 amino acids. The CDR3 region has the DNA TGCGCCAGCAGCCAAGATTCATCTAGCGGGGGCCACGAGCAGTACTTC. Its translation: CASSQDSSSGGHEQYF.

The CDR3 is CASSLVGQGTYEQYF. The CDR3 nucleotides read TGTGCCAGCAGCTTGGTGGGACAGGGCACCTACGAGCAGTACTTC. The chain combines TRBV5-4 with TRBJ2-7; 9 bases fit TRBD1. The CDR3 extends over 15 amino acids. V shed 0 bases, J shed 2 bases, and the junction held 3 bases outside the gene matches. The germline gives CDR1 SGHNT, CDR2 YYREEE (reference sequence).

This chain links TRBV6-6 with TRBJ2-1; D unclear. V lost 6 bases to trimming and J lost 7 bases, with 7 bases between them. Germline V gives CDR1 MNHNY, CDR2 SVGAGI (reference sequence). The CDR3 consists of 11 residues. The CDR3 region has the DNA TGTGCCAGCAGGATCGCAAATGAGCAGTTCTTC. It yields the protein CASRIANEQFF.

The chain uses TRBV19 and TRBJ1-5, with 7 bases that match TRBD1. Trimming at V came to 1 base and at J to 4 bases, leaving 4 bases not matched to a gene. Germline CDR1 LNHDA, CDR2 SQIVND (reference sequence). This CDR3 contains 15 residues. The CDR3 loop reads CASSIVRDRNQPQHF. DNA of the CDR3: TGTGCCAGTAGTATAGTCAGGGACAGAAATCAGCCCCAGCATTTT.

This chain joins TRBV19 and TRBJ2-3; 9 bases map to TRBD2. Germline V gives CDR1 LNHDA, CDR2 SQIVND (reference sequence). The CDR3 sequence is 15 residues long. After removal of 4 bases from V and 1 base from J, the junction contained 3 bases not matched to a gene. This CDR3 reads CASSRASGGTDTQYF. CDR3 nucleotides: TGTGCCAGTAGTAGGGCTAGCGGGGGCACAGATACGCAGTATTTT.

The rearrangement joins TRBV27 to TRBJ2-7, with D uncertain. The CDR3 extends over 13 amino acids. The V end lost 0 bases, the J end lost 1 base, and 4 bases lay between the germline ends. Germline CDR1 MNHEY, CDR2 SMNVEV (reference sequence). This CDR3 is CASSLSNSYEQYF. CDR3 sequence (DNA): TGTGCCAGCAGTTTATCGAATTCCTACGAGCAGTACTTC.

The chain has TRBV6-1 and TRBJ1-1; unclear D gene. CDR3 length equals 14 residues. V gave up 3 bases and J gave up 1 base, with 9 bases separating them. Germline loops: CDR1 MNHNS, CDR2 SASEGT. DNA for the CDR3: TGTGCCAGCAGTGAGGTAGCGGGGAACACTGAAGCTTTCTTT. It translates to CASSEVAGNTEAFF.

The J gene is TRBJ2-5, the V gene TRBV4-2, with 11 nucleotides matching TRBD1. The better agreement between TRBJ2-7 and the DNA end casts doubt on the J call. The V gene's germline CDR1 is LGHNA and CDR2 YNFKEQ. The CDR3 runs 16 residues. The chain's CDR3 is CASSQDPGTGGYEQYF. CDR3 in DNA: TGTGCCAGCAGCCAAGATCCGGGGACAGGGGGCTACGAGCAGTACTTC.